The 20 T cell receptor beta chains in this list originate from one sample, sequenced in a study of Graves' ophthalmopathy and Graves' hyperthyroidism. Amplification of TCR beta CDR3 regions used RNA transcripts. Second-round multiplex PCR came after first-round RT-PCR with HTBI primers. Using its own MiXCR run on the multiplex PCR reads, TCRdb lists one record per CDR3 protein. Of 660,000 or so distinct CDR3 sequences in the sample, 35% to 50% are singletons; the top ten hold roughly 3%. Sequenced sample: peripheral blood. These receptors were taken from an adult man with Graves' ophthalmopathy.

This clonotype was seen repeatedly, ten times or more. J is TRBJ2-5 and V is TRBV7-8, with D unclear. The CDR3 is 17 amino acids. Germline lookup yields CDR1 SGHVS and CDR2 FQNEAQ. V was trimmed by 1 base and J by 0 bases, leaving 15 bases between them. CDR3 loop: CASSLGWAELYQETQYF. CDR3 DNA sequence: TGTGCCAGCAGCTTAGGCTGGGCGGAGTTGTACCAAGAGACCCAGTACTTC.

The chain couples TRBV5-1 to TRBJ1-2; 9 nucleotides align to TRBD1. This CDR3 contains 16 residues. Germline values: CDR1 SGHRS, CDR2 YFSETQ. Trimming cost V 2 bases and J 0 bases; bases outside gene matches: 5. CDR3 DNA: TGCGCCAGCAGCTTCCCACAGGGGGCCCCTAACTATGGCTACACCTTC. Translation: CASSFPQGAPNYGYTF.

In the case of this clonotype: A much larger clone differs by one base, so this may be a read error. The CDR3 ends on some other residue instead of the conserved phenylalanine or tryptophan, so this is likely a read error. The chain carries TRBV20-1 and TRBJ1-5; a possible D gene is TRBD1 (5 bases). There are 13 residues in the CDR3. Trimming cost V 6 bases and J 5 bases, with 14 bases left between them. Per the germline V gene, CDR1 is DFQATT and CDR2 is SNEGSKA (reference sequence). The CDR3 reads CSAPPGNDQPQHS. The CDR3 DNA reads TGCAGTGCCCCCCCAGGGAATGATCAGCCCCAGCATTCT.

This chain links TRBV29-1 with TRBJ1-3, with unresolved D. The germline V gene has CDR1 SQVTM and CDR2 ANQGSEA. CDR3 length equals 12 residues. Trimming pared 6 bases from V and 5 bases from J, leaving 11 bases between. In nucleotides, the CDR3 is TGCAGCGTAGGCCGGGCCCGAAACACCATATATTTT. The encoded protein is CSVGRARNTIYF.

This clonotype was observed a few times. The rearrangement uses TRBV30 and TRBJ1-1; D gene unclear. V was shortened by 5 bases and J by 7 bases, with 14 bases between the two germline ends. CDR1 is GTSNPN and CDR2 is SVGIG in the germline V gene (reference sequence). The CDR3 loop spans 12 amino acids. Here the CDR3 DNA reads TGTGCCTGGGGGGAGAACAGTATTGAAGCTTTCTTT. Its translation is CAWGENSIEAFF.

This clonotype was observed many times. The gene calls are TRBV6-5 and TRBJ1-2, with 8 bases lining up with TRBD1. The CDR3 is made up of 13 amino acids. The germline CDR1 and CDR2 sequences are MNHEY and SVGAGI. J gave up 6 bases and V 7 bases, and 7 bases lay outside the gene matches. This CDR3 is CASTMTGEDGYTF. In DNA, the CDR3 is TGTGCCAGCACCATGACAGGGGAGGATGGCTACACCTTC.

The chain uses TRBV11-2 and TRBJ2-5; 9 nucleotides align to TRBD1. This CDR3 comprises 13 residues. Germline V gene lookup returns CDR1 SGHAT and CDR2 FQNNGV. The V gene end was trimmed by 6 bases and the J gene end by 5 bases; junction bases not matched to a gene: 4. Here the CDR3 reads CASRHGTGETQYF. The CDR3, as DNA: TGTGCCAGCAGACATGGGACAGGGGAGACCCAGTACTTC.

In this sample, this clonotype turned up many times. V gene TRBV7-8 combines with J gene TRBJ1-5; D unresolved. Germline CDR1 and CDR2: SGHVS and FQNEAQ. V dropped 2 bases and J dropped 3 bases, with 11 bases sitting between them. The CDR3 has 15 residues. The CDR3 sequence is CASSLFGQLNQPQHF. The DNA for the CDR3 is TGTGCCAGCAGCTTATTCGGGCAGCTCAATCAGCCCCAGCATTTT.

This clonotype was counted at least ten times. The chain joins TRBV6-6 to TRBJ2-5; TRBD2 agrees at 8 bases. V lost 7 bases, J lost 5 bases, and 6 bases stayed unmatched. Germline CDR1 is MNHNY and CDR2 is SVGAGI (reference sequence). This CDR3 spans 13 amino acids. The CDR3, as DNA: TGTGCCAGCAACCAAGCGGGAGTGGAGACCCAGTACTTC. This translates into CASNQAGVETQYF.

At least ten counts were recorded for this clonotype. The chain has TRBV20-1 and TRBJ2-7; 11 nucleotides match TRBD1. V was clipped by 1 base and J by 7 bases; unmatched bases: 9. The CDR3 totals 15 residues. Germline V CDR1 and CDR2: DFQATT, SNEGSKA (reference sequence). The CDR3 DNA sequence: TGCAGTGCTAGAGTGGGTGGGACAGGGGGGCGAGAGCAGTACTTC. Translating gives CSARVGGTGGREQYF.

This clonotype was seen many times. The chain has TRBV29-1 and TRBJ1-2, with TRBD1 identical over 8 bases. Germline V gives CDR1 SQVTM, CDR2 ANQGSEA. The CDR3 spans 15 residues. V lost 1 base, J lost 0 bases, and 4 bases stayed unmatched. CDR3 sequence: CSVEGGQGANYGYTF. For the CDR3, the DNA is TGCAGCGTTGAAGGCGGACAGGGAGCTAACTATGGCTACACCTTC.

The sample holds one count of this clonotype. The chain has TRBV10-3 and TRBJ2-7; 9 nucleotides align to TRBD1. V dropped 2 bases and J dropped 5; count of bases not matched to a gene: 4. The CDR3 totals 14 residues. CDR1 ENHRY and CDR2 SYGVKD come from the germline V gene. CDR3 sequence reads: CAISERDRVHEQYF. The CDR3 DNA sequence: TGTGCCATCAGTGAGCGGGACAGGGTTCACGAGCAGTACTTC.

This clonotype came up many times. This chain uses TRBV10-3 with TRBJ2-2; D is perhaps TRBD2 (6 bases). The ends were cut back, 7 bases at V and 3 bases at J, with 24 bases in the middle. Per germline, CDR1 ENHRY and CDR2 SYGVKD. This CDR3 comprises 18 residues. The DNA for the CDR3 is TGTGCCATCAAACCGGGACTGGGGTTGAGCGATGACACCGGGGAGCTGTTTTTT. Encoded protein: CAIKPGLGLSDDTGELFF.

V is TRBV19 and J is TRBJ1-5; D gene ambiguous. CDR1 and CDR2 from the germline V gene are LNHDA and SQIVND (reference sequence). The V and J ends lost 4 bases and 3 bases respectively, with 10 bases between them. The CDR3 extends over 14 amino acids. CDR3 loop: CASSTGGYNQPQHF. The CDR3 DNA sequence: TGTGCCAGTAGTACCGGAGGGTACAATCAGCCCCAGCATTTT. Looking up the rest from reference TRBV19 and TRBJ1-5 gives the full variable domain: DGGITQSPKYLFRKEGQNVTLSCEQNLNHDAMYWYRQDPGQGLRLIYYSQIVNDFQKGDIAEGYSVSREKKESFPLTVTSAQKNPTAFYLCASSTGGYNQPQHFGDGTRLSIL.

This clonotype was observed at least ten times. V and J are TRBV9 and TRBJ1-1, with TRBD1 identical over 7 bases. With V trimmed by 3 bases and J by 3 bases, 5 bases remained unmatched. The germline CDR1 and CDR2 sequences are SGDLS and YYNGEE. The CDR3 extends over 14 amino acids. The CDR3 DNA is TGTGCCAGCAGCGCACCAGGGGGGGACACTGAAGCTTTCTTT. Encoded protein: CASSAPGGDTEAFF.

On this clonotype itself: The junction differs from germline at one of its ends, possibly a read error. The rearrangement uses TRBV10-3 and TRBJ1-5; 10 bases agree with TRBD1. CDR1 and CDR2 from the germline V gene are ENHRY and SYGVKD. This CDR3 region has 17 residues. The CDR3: CASSYTRDRGSNQPQHF. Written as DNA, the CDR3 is TGTGCCAGCAGTTACACCCGGGACAGGGGTAGCAATCAGCCCCAGCATTTT.

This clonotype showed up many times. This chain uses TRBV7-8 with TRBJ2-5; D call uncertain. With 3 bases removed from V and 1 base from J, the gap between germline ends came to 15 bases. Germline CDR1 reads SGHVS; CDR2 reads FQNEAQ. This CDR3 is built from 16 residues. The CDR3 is CASSLASTVVQETQYF. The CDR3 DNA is TGTGCCAGCAGCTTGGCTAGTACGGTGGTCCAAGAGACCCAGTACTTC.

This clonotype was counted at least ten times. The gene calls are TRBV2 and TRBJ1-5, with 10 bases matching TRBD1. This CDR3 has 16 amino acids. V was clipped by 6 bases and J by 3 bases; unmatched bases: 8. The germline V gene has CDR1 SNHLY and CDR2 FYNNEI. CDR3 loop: CASSYSGTGVNQPQHF. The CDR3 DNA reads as TGTGCCAGCAGCTATTCCGGGACAGGGGTCAATCAGCCCCAGCATTTT.

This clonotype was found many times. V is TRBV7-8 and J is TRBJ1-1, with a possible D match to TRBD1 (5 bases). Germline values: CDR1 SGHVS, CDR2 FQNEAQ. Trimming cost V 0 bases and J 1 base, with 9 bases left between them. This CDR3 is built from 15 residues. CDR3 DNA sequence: TGTGCCAGCAGCTTAGCGGGACGGTCGAACACTGAAGCTTTCTTT. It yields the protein CASSLAGRSNTEAFF.

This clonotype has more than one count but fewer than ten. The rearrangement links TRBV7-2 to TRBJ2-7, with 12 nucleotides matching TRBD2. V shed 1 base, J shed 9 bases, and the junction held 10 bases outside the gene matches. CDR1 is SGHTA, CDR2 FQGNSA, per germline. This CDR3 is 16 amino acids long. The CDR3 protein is CASSLELAGGPYSQYF. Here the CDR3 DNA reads TGTGCCAGCAGCTTAGAACTAGCGGGAGGTCCCTATTCGCAGTACTTC.